This T cell receptor (beta chain) originates from a study of beta chain features in type 1 diabetes. This clone was counted a few times. The target antigen is unknown. Sequenced material consisted of expressed TCRB transcripts (all of the isolated RNA was reverse transcribed). Samples of naive, central memory and regulatory T cells yielded a mean of around 4 million reads. TCRdb keeps only in-frame clones here, not all; method: immunoSEQ multiplex PCR. The sample shows around 300,000 clones, around 16% of them seen only once. Germline values: CDR1 LGHNA, CDR2 YSLEER. The length of the CDR3 is 14 residues. The V end lost 1 base, the J end lost 3 bases, and 9 bases lay between the germline ends. Findings and limits, study-wide: Any HLA-type effect on TCRB rearrangement remained unresolved here. TCRB CDR3s from Type 1 diabetes patients were moderately but significantly shorter in all four CD4+ subsets. Fewer junction insertions and more nucleotide deletions appeared in type 1 diabetes patients.

The receptor was derived from a man aged 18 to 30 with type 1 diabetes. Sequenced material: naive CD4+ T cells from blood. The rearrangement links TRBV4-3 to TRBJ1-1; possibly TRBD1 for D (5 bases). CDR3 residues: CASSQAGRDTEAFF. The CDR3, as DNA: TGCGCCAGCAGCCAAGCAGGCAGGGACACTGAAGCTTTCTTT.